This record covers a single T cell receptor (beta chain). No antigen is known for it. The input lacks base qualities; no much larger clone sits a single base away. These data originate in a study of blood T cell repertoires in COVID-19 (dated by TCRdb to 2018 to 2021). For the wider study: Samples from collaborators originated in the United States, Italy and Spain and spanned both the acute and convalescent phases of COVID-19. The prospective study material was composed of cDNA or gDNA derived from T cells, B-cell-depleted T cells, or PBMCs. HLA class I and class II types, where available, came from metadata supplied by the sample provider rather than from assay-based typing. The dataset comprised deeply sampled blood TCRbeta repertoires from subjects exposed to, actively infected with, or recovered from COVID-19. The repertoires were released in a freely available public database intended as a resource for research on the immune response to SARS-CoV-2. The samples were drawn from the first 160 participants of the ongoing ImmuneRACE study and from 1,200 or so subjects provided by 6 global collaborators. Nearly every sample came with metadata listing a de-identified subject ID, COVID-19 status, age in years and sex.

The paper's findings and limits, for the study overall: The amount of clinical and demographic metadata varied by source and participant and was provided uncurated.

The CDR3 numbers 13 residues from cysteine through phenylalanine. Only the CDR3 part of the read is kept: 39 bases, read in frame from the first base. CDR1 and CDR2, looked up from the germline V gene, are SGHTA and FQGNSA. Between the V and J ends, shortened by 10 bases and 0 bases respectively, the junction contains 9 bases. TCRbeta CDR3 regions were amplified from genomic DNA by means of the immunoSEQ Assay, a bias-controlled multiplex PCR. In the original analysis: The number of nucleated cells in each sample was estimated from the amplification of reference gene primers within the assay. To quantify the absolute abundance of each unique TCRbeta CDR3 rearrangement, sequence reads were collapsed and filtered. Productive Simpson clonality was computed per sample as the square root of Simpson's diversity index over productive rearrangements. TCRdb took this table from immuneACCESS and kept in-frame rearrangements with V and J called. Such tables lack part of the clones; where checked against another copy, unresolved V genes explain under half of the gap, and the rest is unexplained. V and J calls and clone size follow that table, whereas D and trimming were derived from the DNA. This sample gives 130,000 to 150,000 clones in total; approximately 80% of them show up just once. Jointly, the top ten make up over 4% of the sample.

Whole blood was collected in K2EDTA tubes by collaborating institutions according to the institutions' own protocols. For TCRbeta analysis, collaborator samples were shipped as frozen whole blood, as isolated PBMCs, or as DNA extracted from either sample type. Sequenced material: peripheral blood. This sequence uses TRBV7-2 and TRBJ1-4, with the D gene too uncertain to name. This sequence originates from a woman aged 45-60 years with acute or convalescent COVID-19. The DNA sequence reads TGTGCCACCCGGGTTGCAACTAATGAAAAACTGTTTTTT. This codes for CATRVATNEKLFF.